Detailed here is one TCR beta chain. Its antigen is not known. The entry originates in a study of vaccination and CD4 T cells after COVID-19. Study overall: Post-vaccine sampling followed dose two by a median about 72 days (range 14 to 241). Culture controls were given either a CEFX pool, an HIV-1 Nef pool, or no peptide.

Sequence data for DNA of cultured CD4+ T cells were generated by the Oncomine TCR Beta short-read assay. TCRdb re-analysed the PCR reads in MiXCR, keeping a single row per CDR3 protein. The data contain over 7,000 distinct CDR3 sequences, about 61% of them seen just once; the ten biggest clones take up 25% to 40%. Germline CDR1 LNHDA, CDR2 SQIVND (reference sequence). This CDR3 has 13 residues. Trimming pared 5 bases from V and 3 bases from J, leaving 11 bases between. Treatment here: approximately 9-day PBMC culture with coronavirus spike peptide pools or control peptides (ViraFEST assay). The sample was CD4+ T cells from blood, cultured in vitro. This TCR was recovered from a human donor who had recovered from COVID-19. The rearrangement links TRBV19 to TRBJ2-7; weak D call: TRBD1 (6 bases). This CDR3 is CASSGFRGYEQYF. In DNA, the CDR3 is TGTGCCAGTAGTGGATTCAGGGGCTACGAGCAGTACTTC.